The entry below gives a single T cell receptor beta chain sequence along with its context. Its antigen is undetermined. The data were taken from a study of human T cells and chemical hapten exposure. The study's library attached unique molecular identifiers to single cDNA molecules. In the authors' methods: Sample TCR totals centred on a median of 95,638, ranging about 23,224 to 700,000. One entry per CDR3 protein, called by TCRdb with MiXCR from the 5' RACE reads. V and J calls and clone size were set by TCRdb, not the authors. In the table there are 110,000 or so distinct CDR3 sequences, roughly 18% of which are singletons. The study, taken as a whole, reports: The number of TCRs above 1 in 1000 frequency did not change after DPC sensitization.

Germline CDR1 and CDR2: SEHNR and FQNEAQ (reference sequence). The length of the CDR3 is 15 residues. Unmatched junction bases numbered 8, after V lost 5 bases and J lost 4 bases. Extraction yielded total RNA from whole blood (unfractionated). The chain couples TRBV7-9 to TRBJ1-2, with 9 bases aligning to TRBD1. This clonotype originated in a human donor in good health. The CDR3 region has the DNA TGTGCCAGCAGCCCCACGGGACAGGGCCCCTATGGCTACACCTTC. Its protein is CASSPTGQGPYGYTF.